These 19 T cell receptor beta chains came from one sample sequenced in a study of blood T cells in healthy people across ages. For the second PCR, which ran for about 7 to 11 cycles, a sample-barcoded 5' primer and a J-beta primer mix were used. TCRdb processed the 5' RACE reads anew with MiXCR; each CDR3 protein has one entry. The table has 1.5 million to 2 million distinct CDR3 sequences, just under 50% seen once; the top ten hold 2.1%. Input material: blood. Receptors were obtained from a woman between 40 and 55 years old in good health.

Turning to this clonotype: The junction departs from the called germline gene at one end, perhaps through a read error. V and J are TRBV12-3 or TRBV12-4 and TRBJ2-4; unclear D gene. The better agreement between TRBJ2-7 and the DNA end casts doubt on the J call. This CDR3 has 12 residues. In DNA, the CDR3 is TGTGCCGGCAGTTTTGTCCTCTACGAGCAGTACTTC. It yields the protein CAGSFVLYEQYF.

The chain carries TRBV4-3 and TRBJ2-5, with 8 bases that match TRBD2. V lost 3 bases and J lost 1; bases outside the gene matches: 7. Germline CDR1 LGHNA, CDR2 YSLEER. This CDR3 spans 16 amino acids. The CDR3 protein is CASSHHRTSGQETQYF. CDR3 in DNA: TGCGCCAGCAGCCACCACAGAACTAGCGGCCAAGAGACCCAGTACTTC.

The V call is TRBV28, the J call TRBJ2-7; TRBD1 matches at 8 bases. V trimming: 3 bases; J trimming: 3 bases; junction bases outside the gene matches: 4. The CDR3 covers 14 residues. Germline CDR1 reads MDHEN; CDR2 reads SYDVKM. In DNA form, the CDR3 reads TGTGCCAGCAGTTTCCAGGGGGCCAACTACGAGCAGTACTTC. Translated, it gives CASSFQGANYEQYF.

The chain is built from TRBV20-1 and TRBJ2-5; the match to TRBD2 covers 7 bases. Germline lookup yields CDR1 DFQATT and CDR2 SNEGSKA (reference sequence). The trim removed 5 bases at V and 0 bases at J, leaving 9 bases unmatched. The CDR3 covers 15 residues. The CDR3 nucleotides are TGCAGTGCTTCCGGGCTAGCGGAGTACCAAGAGACCCAGTACTTC. It codes for CSASGLAEYQETQYF.

This chain connects TRBV20-1 to TRBJ1-5; 7 positions agree with TRBD1. CDR1 and CDR2 (germline): DFQATT, SNEGSKA (reference sequence). This CDR3 comprises 16 residues. Germline trimming cut 2 bases from V and 0 bases from J; bases unmatched to any gene: 7. The CDR3: CSARPGQIYSNQPQHF. CDR3 DNA sequence: TGCAGTGCTAGACCGGGACAGATTTATAGCAATCAGCCCCAGCATTTT.

The DNA for the CDR3 is TGTGCCAGCAGTTCTCACGGGGCCGCCTCATTATATGGCTACACCTTC. Translation gives CASSSHGAASLYGYTF. The chain joins TRBV28 to TRBJ1-2; possibly TRBD1 for D (5 bases). Trimming removed 4 bases at V and 5 bases at J, with 20 bases between. CDR1 MDHEN and CDR2 SYDVKM come from the germline V gene. The CDR3 consists of 16 residues.

This chain connects TRBV6-5 to TRBJ2-3; possible D gene TRBD2, 5 bases. From germline, CDR1 is MNHEY and CDR2 SVGAGI. The V end lost 0 bases, the J end lost 1 base, and 8 bases lay between the germline ends. The CDR3 consists of 15 residues. Here the CDR3 DNA reads TGTGCCAGCAGTTACTCTCCGCGGGGCACAGATACGCAGTATTTT. Amino acids: CASSYSPRGTDTQYF.

The chain carries TRBV2 and TRBJ1-2; TRBD1 is a possible D gene (5 bases). CDR1 is SNHLY, CDR2 FYNNEI, per germline. The ends were cut back, 5 bases at V and 4 bases at J, with 8 bases in the middle. CDR3 length: 12 residues. CDR3 in amino acids: CASSRDPYGYTF. The CDR3 DNA is TGTGCCAGCAGTAGGGACCCCTATGGCTACACCTTC.

The J gene is TRBJ2-5, the V gene TRBV7-9; D call uncertain. The ends were cut back, 5 bases at V and 9 bases at J, with 10 bases in the middle. The CDR3 contains 11 residues. Germline CDR1 SEHNR, CDR2 FQNEAQ (reference sequence). The CDR3 spells CASSPLQAQYF. In nucleotides, the CDR3 is TGTGCCAGCAGCCCGCTGCAAGCCCAGTACTTC.

This clonotype was detected only a few times. The rearrangement uses TRBV20-1 and TRBJ2-5, with D unresolved. Germline V lookup: CDR1 DFQATT, CDR2 SNEGSKA (reference sequence). Trimming pared 1 base from V and 2 bases from J, leaving 17 bases between. The CDR3 runs 16 residues. CDR3 region: CSARVARQAGQETQYF. In nucleotides, the CDR3 is TGCAGTGCTAGAGTCGCTAGGCAGGCCGGGCAAGAGACCCAGTACTTC.

The CDR3 nucleotides are TGCAGTGCTAGAACGGCACAGACTAAACCCTACGAGCAGTACTTC. Translated, it gives CSARTAQTKPYEQYF. This chain links TRBV20-1 with TRBJ2-7; tentatively, D is TRBD2 (5 bases). Germline V gene data show CDR1 as DFQATT and CDR2 as SNEGSKA (reference sequence). The V end was cut by 2 bases, the J end by 2 bases, with 16 bases between. CDR3 length: 15 residues.

The chain links TRBV6-6 to TRBJ2-7, with 9 bases identical to TRBD1. The length of the CDR3 is 15 residues. Germline loops: CDR1 MNHNY, CDR2 SVGAGI (reference sequence). With V trimmed by 6 bases and J by 2 bases, 8 bases remained unmatched. The CDR3 loop reads CASSHGQGMTYEQYF. For the CDR3, the DNA is TGTGCCAGCAGCCACGGACAGGGGATGACCTACGAGCAGTACTTC.

This chain connects TRBV20-1 to TRBJ2-7, with a tentative D call TRBD1 (6 bases). The J call may be faulty, since TRBJ2-5 better matches the DNA end. CDR3 length: 12 amino acids. CDR1 is DFQATT and CDR2 is SNEGSKA in the germline V gene (reference sequence). CDR3 amino acids: CSAGGPPATQYF. In DNA form, the CDR3 reads TGCAGTGCTGGGGGCCCCCCGGCGACCCAGTACTTC.

This clonotype was found many times. V and J are TRBV5-1 and TRBJ2-5, with a weak D call TRBD1 (6 bases). V was trimmed by 0 bases and J by 1 base, leaving 7 bases between them. Germline CDR1 SGHRS, CDR2 YFSETQ. The CDR3 consists of 14 residues. CDR3 sequence reads: CASSLDRVQETQYF. In nucleotides, the CDR3 is TGCGCCAGCAGCTTGGACAGGGTCCAAGAGACCCAGTACTTC.

This chain connects TRBV6-6 to TRBJ1-6; perhaps TRBD1 as D (5 bases). V was pared by 1 base and J by 9 bases, with 13 bases between. Germline CDR1 MNHNY, CDR2 SVGAGI (reference sequence). The CDR3 contains 15 residues. CDR3 protein: CASSYLDKRGSPLHF. The CDR3 DNA is TGTGCCAGCAGTTACTTGGACAAGAGAGGTTCACCCCTCCACTTT.

The rearrangement links TRBV3-1 to TRBJ2-5, with 9 bases matching TRBD1. The V gene's germline CDR1 is LGHDT and CDR2 YNNKEL (reference sequence). Trimming at V came to 0 bases and at J to 2 bases, leaving 10 bases not matched to a gene. The length of the CDR3 is 18 residues. CDR3 loop: CASSQERIGTGKQETQYF. CDR3 DNA sequence: TGTGCCAGCAGCCAAGAAAGGATTGGGACAGGGAAGCAAGAGACCCAGTACTTC.

Only one count was recorded for this clonotype. V is TRBV7-8 and J is TRBJ2-3; D remains unclear. Trimming shortened V by 5 bases and J by 2 bases, and 20 bases separated the two germline ends. The CDR3 runs to 17 residues. The germline gives CDR1 SGHVS, CDR2 FQNEAQ. CDR3 region: CASSDGRSEIPTDTQYF. CDR3 bases: TGTGCCAGCAGCGACGGCCGGTCCGAAATTCCCACAGATACGCAGTATTTT.

This chain joins TRBV20-1 and TRBJ1-5; possibly TRBD1 for D (6 bases). The CDR3 consists of 13 residues. Germline V lookup: CDR1 DFQATT, CDR2 SNEGSKA (reference sequence). The V and J ends lost 0 bases and 5 bases respectively, with 8 bases between them. CDR3 bases: TGCAGTGCTAGAGAACAGGGATATCAGCCCCAGCATTTT. It codes for CSAREQGYQPQHF.

The CDR3, as DNA: TGTGCCACCCGAGGGGGGGCGTCCGGGGAGCTGTTTTTT. Residues: CATRGGASGELFF. The rearrangement joins TRBV2 to TRBJ2-2; tentative D call: TRBD2 (7 bases). Trimming removed 10 bases at V and 6 bases at J, with 15 bases between. The CDR3 totals 13 residues. The germline V gene has CDR1 SNHLY and CDR2 FYNNEI.